This passage covers 11 T cell receptor beta chains from one sample sequenced in a study of blood T cell repertoires in COVID-19. This table comes from immunoSEQ multiplex PCR, and its TCRdb copy is limited to in-frame clones, with some not included. The sample consists of about 98,000 clones, 82% of them appearing once. The source material was peripheral blood. These receptors were obtained from a man in his 70s with active or convalescent COVID-19.

This clone appeared a single time. The rearrangement uses TRBV18 and TRBJ2-4; perhaps TRBD1 as D (5 bases). CDR1 KGHSH and CDR2 LQKENI come from the germline V gene. Between the trimmed V and J ends, which lost 9 bases and 0 bases, there was a span of 12 bases. The CDR3 totals 14 residues. In nucleotides, the CDR3 is TGTGCCAGTGGGCCCAGGGTAGCCAAAAACATTCAGTACTTC. Translated, it gives CASGPRVAKNIQYF.

This clone has only a few counts. The genes are TRBV2 and TRBJ1-1, with D perhaps TRBD1 (5 bases). Deletions cut 5 bases from V and 0 bases from J, with 13 bases between. The CDR3 has 15 residues. Germline V CDR1 and CDR2: SNHLY, FYNNEI. As DNA, the CDR3 is TGTGCCAGCAGTCGTGGACAAGTCATGAACACTGAAGCTTTCTTT. Protein sequence: CASSRGQVMNTEAFF.

V usage is TRBV7-9 and J usage is TRBJ1-1; D might be TRBD1 (5 bases). CDR1 SEHNR and CDR2 FQNEAQ come from the germline V gene (reference sequence). The CDR3 runs to 10 residues. V shed 11 bases and J shed 11 bases, with 15 bases lying between them. The DNA for the CDR3 is TGTGCCCTCAGCGGGGCTGGGGCTTTCTTT. It is translated as CALSGAGAFF. The entire variable domain, with the rest obtained from reference TRBV7-9 and TRBJ1-1, is as follows: DTGVSQNPRHKITKRGQNVTFRCDPISEHNRLYWYRQTLGQGPEFLTYFQNEAQLEKSRLLSDRFSAERPKGSFSTLEIQRTEQGDSAMYLCALSGAGAFFGQGTRLTVV.

J is TRBJ1-1 and V is TRBV3-1 (or the pseudogene TRBV3-2); 8 nucleotides align to TRBD1. V lost 4 bases and J lost 4; bases outside the gene matches: 5. Germline-derived CDR1 and CDR2 are LGHDT and YNNKEL (reference sequence). The CDR3 is 14 amino acids. As DNA, the CDR3 is TGTGCCAGCAGCCGAGGGACAGGCACCACTGAAGCTTTCTTT. It translates to CASSRGTGTTEAFF.

The chain uses TRBV7-2 and TRBJ2-5, with a weak D call TRBD2 (5 bases). This CDR3 has 13 residues. CDR1 is SGHTA and CDR2 is FQGNSA in the germline V gene. V lost 3 bases and J lost 1, with 6 bases in between. CDR3: CASSLEVQETQYF. Written as DNA, the CDR3 is TGTGCCAGCAGCTTGGAGGTCCAAGAGACCCAGTACTTC.

CDR3 amino acids: CASSLNIPNTGELFF. The CDR3, as DNA: TGCGCCAGCAGCTTGAACATCCCGAACACCGGGGAGCTGTTTTTT. The chain is built from TRBV5-1 and TRBJ2-2; D is unclear. V lost 1 base and J lost 0, with 7 bases in between. The CDR3 is made up of 15 amino acids. Germline CDR1 is SGHRS and CDR2 is YFSETQ.

The chain recombines TRBV30 with TRBJ1-1; no clear D. This CDR3 region has 12 residues. Germline assignment: CDR1 GTSNPN and CDR2 SVGIG (reference sequence). Trimming pared 4 bases from V and 3 bases from J, leaving 9 bases between. DNA for the CDR3: TGTGCCTGGACCTCTAGGTACACTGAAGCTTTCTTT. Protein product: CAWTSRYTEAFF.

The chain carries TRBV7-2 and TRBJ2-3; 8 bases are shared with TRBD2. The germline V gene has CDR1 SGHTA and CDR2 FQGNSA. V lost 5 bases, J lost 0 bases, and 10 bases stayed unmatched. The CDR3 extends over 17 amino acids. This chain's CDR3 is CASSLRPGGTSTDTQYF. CDR3 nucleotides: TGTGCCAGCAGCCTTCGTCCGGGGGGGACTAGCACAGATACGCAGTATTTT.

V usage is TRBV19 and J usage is TRBJ1-5; the match to TRBD1 covers 8 bases. The CDR3 is made up of 15 amino acids. Germline CDR1 LNHDA, CDR2 SQIVND (reference sequence). V lost 2 bases to trimming and J lost 5 bases; unmatched junction nucleotides: 5. The CDR3 reads CASSIWTGPDQPQHF. Written as DNA, the CDR3 is TGTGCCAGTAGTATATGGACAGGGCCAGATCAGCCCCAGCATTTT.

The genes are TRBV7-8 and TRBJ2-1; D perhaps matches TRBD2 (6 bases). The CDR3 runs 14 residues. V was trimmed by 3 bases and J by 5 bases, leaving 11 bases between them. Germline V CDR1 and CDR2: SGHVS, FQNEAQ. The CDR3 protein is CASSLVGGNNEQFF. The CDR3 DNA reads as TGTGCCAGCAGCTTGGTGGGGGGTAACAATGAGCAGTTCTTC. Full variable domain (missing parts from reference TRBV7-8 and TRBJ2-1): GAGVSQSPRYKVAKRGQDVALRCDPISGHVSLFWYQQALGQGPEFLTYFQNEAQLDKSGLPSDRFFAERPEGSVSTLKIQRTQQEDSAVYLCASSLVGGNNEQFFGPGTRLTVL.

This clone was seen repeatedly, ten times or more. The chain couples TRBV19 to TRBJ1-6, with D uncertain. The germline gives CDR1 LNHDA, CDR2 SQIVND (reference sequence). This CDR3 region has 13 residues. V gave up 8 bases and J gave up 10 bases, with 15 bases separating them. The CDR3 reads CASSGGRSSPLHF. The DNA of the CDR3 is TGTGCCAGTTCGGGAGGTCGCAGCTCACCCCTCCACTTT.